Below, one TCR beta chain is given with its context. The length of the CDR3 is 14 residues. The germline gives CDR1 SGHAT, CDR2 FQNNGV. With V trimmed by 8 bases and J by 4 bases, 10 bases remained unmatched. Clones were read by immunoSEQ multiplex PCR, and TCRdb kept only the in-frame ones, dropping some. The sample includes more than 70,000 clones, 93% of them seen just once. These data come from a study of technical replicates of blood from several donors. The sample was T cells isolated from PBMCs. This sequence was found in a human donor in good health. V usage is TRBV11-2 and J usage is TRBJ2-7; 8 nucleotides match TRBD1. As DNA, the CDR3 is TGTGCCAGCTCCCAGATCAGGGGGCGGTACGAGCAGTACTTC. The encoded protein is CASSQIRGRYEQYF.